Each of the 27 T cell receptor beta chains below was sequenced from the same sample in a study of blood T cell dynamics during melanoma immunotherapy. Assay used: immunoSEQ multiplex PCR; TCRdb lists only in-frame clones, some missing. This table has about 7,600 clones, around 85% appearing once. Time point reported: week 3, after first cycle of checkpoint inhibitor. The starting material was blood, obtained from a patient treated with checkpoint blockade. These receptors were collected from a human donor with melanoma.

The chain has TRBV28 and TRBJ1-1; the D is unclear. V was shortened by 3 bases and J by 6 bases, with 14 bases between the two germline ends. The CDR3 runs 14 residues. From germline, CDR1 is MDHEN and CDR2 SYDVKM. The CDR3 is CASSLREERSEAFF. The CDR3 region has the DNA TGTGCCAGCAGTTTGCGGGAGGAGAGGTCTGAAGCTTTCTTT.

V and J are TRBV5-1 and TRBJ1-1; TRBD1 agrees at 10 bases. V was pared by 1 base and J by 4 bases, with 4 bases of the junction left unmatched. The V gene's germline CDR1 is SGHRS and CDR2 YFSETQ. The CDR3 is 15 residues long. CDR3 in DNA: TGCGCCAGCAGCTTGAGGGACAGGGGAGGCACTGAAGCTTTCTTT. Translated: CASSLRDRGGTEAFF.

The chain is built from TRBV27 and TRBJ2-7; a weak D match, TRBD1 (6 bases). Between the trimmed V and J ends, which lost 2 bases and 0 bases, there was a span of 11 bases. Germline CDR1 is MNHEY and CDR2 is SMNVEV (reference sequence). The CDR3 is 15 residues long. This CDR3 is CASSLGGLSSYEQYF. In DNA form, the CDR3 reads TGTGCCAGCAGTTTAGGGGGCCTAAGCTCCTACGAGCAGTACTTC.

This chain connects TRBV30 to TRBJ2-7; TRBD1 might be the D (5 bases). Per the germline V gene, CDR1 is GTSNPN and CDR2 is SVGIG (reference sequence). With 0 bases removed from V and 4 bases from J, the gap between germline ends came to 13 bases. The CDR3 is made up of 14 amino acids. The CDR3 DNA follows: TGTGCCTGGAGTGTTGGGGCCGCTAAGTACGAGCAGTACGTC. Its translation: CAWSVGAAKYEQYV.

J is TRBJ1-1 and V is TRBV18, with a possible D match to TRBD1 (6 bases). The CDR3 loop spans 13 amino acids. CDR1 and CDR2 from the germline V gene are KGHSH and LQKENI. V was pared by 5 bases and J by 6 bases, with 13 bases between. In DNA, the CDR3 is TGTGCCAGCTCATCAACAGGGCCCCCTGAAGCTTTCTTT. Translating gives CASSSTGPPEAFF. The variable domain in full, completed from reference TRBV18 and TRBJ1-1, reads NAGVMQNPRHLVRRRGQEARLRCSPMKGHSHVYWYRQLPEEGLKFMVYLQKENIIDESGMPKERFSAEFPKEGPSILRIQQVVRGDSAAYFCASSSTGPPEAFFGQGTRLTVV.

CDR3 bases: TGTGCCACCACCAGCACAGCCTTTGTTCAGCCCCAGCATTTT. It translates to CATTSTAFVQPQHF. The rearrangement links TRBV15 to TRBJ1-5; D is undetermined. CDR1 and CDR2 from the germline V gene are LNHNV and YYDKDF (reference sequence). Deletions cut 7 bases from V and 6 bases from J, with 16 bases between. This CDR3 contains 14 residues.

The V call is TRBV18, the J call TRBJ2-7, with D perhaps TRBD1 or TRBD2 (5 bases each). The V gene lost 4 bases and the J gene lost 3 bases, with 10 bases spanning the gap. Germline-derived CDR1 and CDR2 are KGHSH and LQKENI. The length of the CDR3 is 13 residues. CDR3 nucleotide sequence: TGTGCCAGCTCACTGGGACCCTTCTACGAGCAGTACTTC. Translation: CASSLGPFYEQYF.

This sequence joins TRBV5-8 and TRBJ1-4; no clear D gene. Germline V gene lookup returns CDR1 SGHTS and CDR2 YDEGEE. Trimming pared 4 bases from V and 7 bases from J, leaving 11 bases between. The CDR3 totals 13 residues. The CDR3 region is CASSLDRGEKLFF. The CDR3, as DNA: TGTGCCAGCAGCCTGGACCGGGGTGAAAAACTGTTTTTT.

The gene calls are TRBV5-1 and TRBJ2-3; 8 bases agree with TRBD2. V lost 0 bases, J lost 4 bases, and 1 base stayed unmatched. The germline gives CDR1 SGHRS, CDR2 YFSETQ. CDR3 length equals 14 residues. The DNA for the CDR3 is TGCGCCAGCAGCTTGGGGGGACTAGCAGATACGCAGTATTTT. This translates into CASSLGGLADTQYF.

The J gene is TRBJ1-1, the V gene TRBV14; tentative D call: TRBD1 (5 bases). V was cut by 3 bases and J by 8 bases, with 16 bases left in between. CDR1 and CDR2 from the germline V gene are SGHDN and FVKESK. This CDR3 spans 14 amino acids. The CDR3 DNA follows: TGTGCCAGCAGCCATTTGGGGCAGAACATAGAAGCTTTCTTT. Translated, it gives CASSHLGQNIEAFF. Drawing the rest from reference TRBV14 and TRBJ1-1, the complete variable domain is EAGVTQFPSHSVIEKGQTVTLRCDPISGHDNLYWYRRVMGKEIKFLLHFVKESKQDESGMPNNRFLAERTGGTYSTLKVQPAELEDSGVYFCASSHLGQNIEAFFGQGTRLTVV.

The V call is TRBV18, the J call TRBJ2-7; weak D call: TRBD1 (8 bases). The germline V gene has CDR1 KGHSH and CDR2 LQKENI. CDR3 length: 15 amino acids. V was trimmed by 5 bases and J by 3 bases, leaving 17 bases between them. CDR3 protein: CASSEGGTGRYEQYF. DNA of the CDR3: TGTGCCAGCTCAGAGGGAGGGACAGGCCGCTACGAGCAGTACTTC.

This chain uses TRBV7-6 with TRBJ1-6; 7 nucleotides match TRBD1. In germline, CDR1 is SGHVS, CDR2 FNYEAQ. With 3 bases clipped from V and 7 bases from J, the junction kept 3 bases outside the gene matches. CDR3 length: 14 residues. CDR3: CASSLTGRNSPLHF. CDR3 coding DNA: TGTGCCAGCAGCTTGACAGGGAGAAATTCACCCCTCCACTTT. Full variable domain (remainder filled in from reference TRBV7-6 and TRBJ1-6): GAGVSQSPRYKVTKRGQDVALRCDPISGHVSLYWYRQALGQGPEFLTYFNYEAQQDKSGLPNDRFSAERPEGSISTLTIQRTEQRDSAMYRCASSLTGRNSPLHFGNGTRLTVT.

J is TRBJ2-2 and V is TRBV11-2; possibly TRBD2 for D (5 bases). Germline V gene lookup returns CDR1 SGHAT and CDR2 FQNNGV. V was pared by 4 bases and J by 4 bases, with 16 bases between. The CDR3 spans 16 residues. The chain's CDR3 is CASSSGLKRSTGELFF. CDR3 DNA: TGTGCCAGCAGCTCTGGGTTAAAGCGGAGCACCGGGGAGCTGTTTTTT.

The chain is built from TRBV2 and TRBJ1-4; the D gene is possibly TRBD1 (5 bases). V lost 4 bases and J lost 7, with 13 bases in between. The germline V gene encodes CDR1 SNHLY and CDR2 FYNNEI. The CDR3 totals 14 residues. The CDR3 DNA follows: TGTGCCAGCAGTGTCCGGGGGGAGGGTGAAAAACTGTTTTTT. This codes for CASSVRGEGEKLFF.

The chain joins TRBV19 to TRBJ1-5; D is possibly TRBD1 (5 bases). V lost 4 bases and J 4 bases, leaving 11 bases between the germline ends. CDR3 length equals 14 residues. Germline V gene data show CDR1 as LNHDA and CDR2 as SQIVND (reference sequence). CDR3 nucleotide sequence: TGTGCCAGTAGTACAGACAGAGGAAATCAGCCCCAGCATTTT. Its translation: CASSTDRGNQPQHF.

This clone was seen a single time. This rearrangement joins TRBV5-1 to TRBJ2-1; 7 bases align to TRBD2. This CDR3 contains 15 residues. Germline assignment: CDR1 SGHRS and CDR2 YFSETQ. V gave up 5 bases and J gave up 8 bases; unmatched junction bases: 13. The CDR3 DNA is TGCGCCAGCAGGAGCGGGGAGGGCGGGGAGGATGAGCAGTTCTTC. It codes for CASRSGEGGEDEQFF.

The chain carries TRBV5-6 and TRBJ2-7; D is unresolved. Germline CDR1 and CDR2: SGHDT and YYEEEE. Trimming removed 4 bases from V and 4 bases from J, with 9 bases in between. The CDR3 contains 12 residues. The DNA for the CDR3 is TGTGCCAGCAGCACTAAGGGTTACGAGCAGTACTTC. This translates into CASSTKGYEQYF.

V is TRBV14 and J is TRBJ1-5, with D possibly being TRBD1 (5 bases). Trimming stripped 4 bases from V and 9 bases from J, with 13 bases between. The CDR3 spans 13 residues. CDR1 and CDR2 from the germline V gene are SGHDN and FVKESK. CDR3 in DNA: TGTGCCAGCAGCCCCACGGGGACGGCGCCCCAGCATTTT. This codes for CASSPTGTAPQHF.

This chain links TRBV5-3 with TRBJ2-5; the match to TRBD2 covers 8 bases. TRBV5-3 is an ORF, with its function uncertain. V lost 0 bases, J lost 5 bases, and 6 bases stayed unmatched. The CDR3 covers 15 residues. CDR3 DNA sequence: TGTGCCAGAAGCTTGGTCGGGGGGGCCAGGGAGACCCAGTACTTC. Translation gives CARSLVGGARETQYF.

This clone occurred once. The chain is built from TRBV5-6 and TRBJ2-7, with a weak D call TRBD1 (6 bases). Germline loops: CDR1 SGHDT, CDR2 YYEEEE. The CDR3 is 14 amino acids. Trimming removed 3 bases from V and 4 bases from J, with 14 bases in between. CDR3 nucleotide sequence: TGTGCCAGCAGCTCCCTGGACAGAGCATACGAGCAGTACGTC. Amino acids: CASSSLDRAYEQYV.

The chain joins TRBV5-1 to TRBJ1-2; D might be TRBD1 (6 bases). The CDR3 is 17 amino acids. Germline CDR1 and CDR2: SGHRS and YFSETQ. V was cut by 4 bases and J by 8 bases, with 27 bases left in between. The CDR3 loop reads CASSPLSGPTPGEGYTF. The CDR3 DNA reads TGCGCCAGCAGCCCTCTATCGGGGCCAACCCCAGGGGAGGGCTACACCTTC.

This sequence joins TRBV11-2 and TRBJ2-7, with 7 nucleotides matching TRBD2. Germline CDR1 and CDR2: SGHAT and FQNNGV. CDR3 length equals 13 residues. V lost 4 bases, J lost 6 bases, and 6 bases stayed unmatched. Here the CDR3 reads CASSSGTTFEQYV. CDR3 DNA sequence: TGTGCCAGCAGCTCCGGGACTACCTTCGAGCAGTACGTC.

In its sample, this clone was seen a few times. The chain uses TRBV2 and TRBJ1-2; TRBD1 might be the D (5 bases). Trimming left V 10 bases short and J 14 bases short, with 20 bases between. The germline gives CDR1 SNHLY, CDR2 FYNNEI. The CDR3 consists of 11 residues. The CDR3 region is CATQEEGHMTF. As DNA, the CDR3 is TGTGCCACCCAAGAGGAAGGACATATGACCTTC.

This sequence joins TRBV5-1 and TRBJ2-5; a weak D match, TRBD2 (5 bases). The CDR3 is made up of 15 amino acids. Germline lookup yields CDR1 SGHRS and CDR2 YFSETQ. Deletions cut 3 bases from V and 2 bases from J, with 14 bases between. The CDR3 DNA follows: TGCGCCAGCAGCTCCCTGGGGAGCGGTCAAGAGACCCAGTACTTC. Encoded protein: CASSSLGSGQETQYF.

This chain connects TRBV7-3 to TRBJ1-5; D is unresolved. The V gene lost 1 base and the J gene lost 1 base, with 8 bases spanning the gap. The CDR3 runs 15 residues. Germline V gives CDR1 SGHTA, CDR2 FQGTGA. The CDR3 is CASSLRGGSNQPQHF. CDR3 nucleotides: TGTGCCAGCAGCTTAAGGGGTGGGAGCAATCAGCCCCAGCATTTT.

The chain is built from TRBV10-2 and TRBJ1-6; 7 bases map to TRBD1. V shed 1 base and J 9 bases; nucleotides not matched to a gene: 6. CDR1 and CDR2 (germline): WSHSY, SAAADI. This CDR3 comprises 15 residues. The CDR3 reads CASSEFGTAGSPLHF. DNA for the CDR3: TGCGCCAGCAGTGAGTTTGGGACAGCGGGTTCACCCCTCCACTTT.

J is TRBJ2-3 and V is TRBV19, with unresolved D. The germline V gene encodes CDR1 LNHDA and CDR2 SQIVND (reference sequence). The CDR3 has 14 residues. V was cut by 6 bases and J by 2 bases, with 12 bases left in between. The CDR3 here is CASSKKLNTDTQYF. The CDR3 bases are TGTGCCAGTAGCAAAAAGTTAAACACAGATACGCAGTATTTT.